A single sample is the source of the 22 T cell receptor beta chains below, sequenced in a study of blood T cell repertoires in COVID-19 (dated by TCRdb to 2020 to 2021). To prepare the library, the immunoSEQ multiplex PCR assay was applied. TCRdb provides this immuneACCESS table in a form limited to in-frame rearrangements. Some clones are lacking; in checked studies, under half of them reflect an unresolved V gene, and why the rest are absent is not known. The table for this sample lists around 42,000 clones; 70% to 90% of them were counted only once. The ten largest clones represent 4.8% of the sample. Sequencing was performed on peripheral blood. The source of these receptors is a human donor in a cohort sampled during active COVID-19.

CDR3 in amino acids: CASSVQGSDEQFF. Here the CDR3 DNA reads TGCGCCAGCAGTGTGCAGGGAAGCGATGAGCAGTTCTTC. The V gene is TRBV10-1, the J gene TRBJ2-1; possibly TRBD1 for D (5 bases). Germline CDR1 reads WNHNN; CDR2 reads SYGVQD (reference sequence). CDR3 length: 13 residues. Trimming pared 4 bases from V and 8 bases from J, leaving 12 bases between.

This clone was counted once. V usage is TRBV6-1 and J usage is TRBJ2-1; 7 bases agree with TRBD1. V shed 2 bases, J shed 10 bases, and the junction held 5 bases outside the gene matches. The CDR3 is 13 residues long. CDR1 is MNHNS, CDR2 SASEGT, per germline. The CDR3: CASSETGVGEQFF. For the CDR3, the DNA is TGTGCCAGCAGTGAAACAGGGGTCGGGGAGCAGTTCTTC.

The chain combines TRBV4-2 with TRBJ2-1, with a tentative D call TRBD1 (6 bases). Germline V gene sequence: CDR1 LGHNA, CDR2 YNFKEQ. The V gene lost 0 bases and the J gene lost 4 bases, with 16 bases spanning the gap. CDR3 length equals 17 residues. This CDR3 reads CASSQDLQGVFYNEQFF. The CDR3 DNA reads TGTGCCAGCAGCCAAGATCTACAGGGAGTATTTTACAATGAGCAGTTCTTC.

Here the CDR3 DNA reads TGTGCCAGCACCAGGGGGGAAGGCTACACCTTC. As protein: CASTRGEGYTF. The V gene is TRBV3-1 (or the pseudogene TRBV3-2), the J gene TRBJ1-2; 7 bases agree with TRBD1. The ends lost 7 bases at V and 8 bases at J; junction bases unmatched: 4. Germline CDR1 is LGHDT and CDR2 is YNNKEL (reference sequence). This CDR3 has 11 amino acids.

The V and J genes are TRBV19 and TRBJ1-2; possible D gene TRBD1, 5 bases. The ends were cut back, 9 bases at V and 10 bases at J, with 15 bases in the middle. The germline V gene has CDR1 LNHDA and CDR2 SQIVND (reference sequence). The CDR3 is 11 residues long. CDR3 region: CASTTGYVYTF. In nucleotides, the CDR3 is TGTGCCAGCACCACAGGATACGTCTACACCTTC.

The chain uses TRBV14 and TRBJ2-3; D unresolved. The CDR3 contains 11 residues. Germline V gene sequence: CDR1 SGHDN, CDR2 FVKESK. V was clipped by 5 bases and J by 2 bases, with 2 bases between them. This CDR3 reads CASSYTDTQYF. The CDR3 region has the DNA TGTGCCAGCAGCTACACAGATACGCAGTATTTT.

V gene TRBV7-8 combines with J gene TRBJ2-3; possible D gene TRBD2, 5 bases. CDR1 is SGHVS, CDR2 FQNEAQ, per germline. V was shortened by 4 bases and J by 5 bases, with 13 bases between the two germline ends. The CDR3 consists of 14 residues. CDR3 nucleotides: TGTGCCAGCAGCTCTGCACCTCGGGGAGATACGCAGTATTTT. Translating gives CASSSAPRGDTQYF.

The chain carries TRBV6-4 and TRBJ2-2; 11 bases are shared with TRBD1. Germline-derived CDR1 and CDR2 are MRHNA and SNTAGT. The CDR3 extends over 16 amino acids. V gave up 2 bases and J gave up 4 bases; unmatched junction bases: 3. The CDR3 protein is CASSDTGTGGTGELFF. The CDR3 nucleotides read TGTGCCAGCAGTGACACCGGGACAGGGGGCACCGGGGAGCTGTTTTTT.

This clone showed up just a few times. The gene calls are TRBV19 and TRBJ1-5, with D possibly TRBD1 on 5 matching bases. Germline V gene lookup returns CDR1 LNHDA and CDR2 SQIVND (reference sequence). Trimming pared 6 bases from V and 0 bases from J, leaving 12 bases between. The CDR3 covers 15 residues. The CDR3: CASRTTVNSNQPQHF. The CDR3 bases are TGTGCCAGTAGGACGACAGTTAATAGCAATCAGCCCCAGCATTTT.

A note on this clone: This sample also contains other DNA sequences that code for the same CDR3. V and J are TRBV5-8 and TRBJ2-7, with 10 bases identical to TRBD2. V shed 4 bases and J 3 bases; nucleotides not matched to a gene: 4. CDR1 is SGHTS, CDR2 YDEGEE, per germline. This CDR3 spans 14 amino acids. CDR3 sequence reads: CASSPRLAGYEQYF. CDR3 nucleotide sequence: TGTGCCAGCAGCCCAAGACTAGCGGGCTACGAGCAGTACTTC.

This sequence joins TRBV28 and TRBJ2-1; 9 bases are a match to TRBD1. CDR3 length: 17 residues. Trimming cost V 5 bases and J 4 bases; bases outside gene matches: 12. Germline lookup yields CDR1 MDHEN and CDR2 SYDVKM. The CDR3 DNA is TGTGCCAGCAGTCTCCACGGGACAGGGCGAATGTACAATGAGCAGTTCTTC. Translated, it gives CASSLHGTGRMYNEQFF.

This chain uses TRBV3-1 (or the pseudogene TRBV3-2) with TRBJ2-7; D possibly corresponds to TRBD1 (5 bases). V lost 1 base and J 3 bases, leaving 10 bases between the germline ends. Germline assignment: CDR1 LGHDT and CDR2 YNNKEL (reference sequence). CDR3 length equals 14 residues. The CDR3 protein is CASSQAGSYYEQYF. The CDR3 nucleotides are TGTGCCAGCAGCCAAGCAGGGTCCTACTACGAGCAGTACTTC.

Here the CDR3 DNA reads TGTGCCAGCAGCGTGCTAGCGGGGAGTGGAGAGACCCAGTACTTC. Translation: CASSVLAGSGETQYF. V and J are TRBV28 and TRBJ2-5; 9 bases agree with TRBD2. Looked up from germline, CDR1 is MDHEN and CDR2 is SYDVKM. V dropped 6 bases and J dropped 4; count of bases not matched to a gene: 9. The CDR3 runs to 15 residues.

The CDR3 DNA reads TGTGCCACCCGGGACAGTAACTATGGCTACACCTTC. It is translated as CATRDSNYGYTF. The chain combines TRBV3-1 (or the pseudogene TRBV3-2) with TRBJ1-2, with 7 bases lining up with TRBD1. The CDR3 length is 12 residues. The germline V gene has CDR1 LGHDT and CDR2 YNNKEL (reference sequence). V shed 10 bases and J 1 base; nucleotides not matched to a gene: 3.

This sequence joins TRBV20-1 and TRBJ2-5; no reliable D call. This CDR3 has 11 amino acids. The V end lost 5 bases, the J end lost 5 bases, and 9 bases lay between the germline ends. Germline V lookup: CDR1 DFQATT, CDR2 SNEGSKA (reference sequence). In nucleotides, the CDR3 is TGCAGTGCTCTACCCGGGGAGACCCAGTACTTC. Translation gives CSALPGETQYF.

The V gene is TRBV2, the J gene TRBJ2-7; 16 positions agree with TRBD2. This CDR3 has 15 amino acids. Trimming cost V 8 bases and J 7 bases; bases outside gene matches: 8. Per the germline V gene, CDR1 is SNHLY and CDR2 is FYNNEI. The CDR3 coding sequence is TGTGCCAGCGAGGGACTAGCGGGAGGGCCGGGTGAGCAGTACTTC. Residues: CASEGLAGGPGEQYF.

The rearrangement joins TRBV29-1 to TRBJ1-2; D unclear. Germline lookup yields CDR1 SQVTM and CDR2 ANQGSEA. This CDR3 comprises 14 residues. Trimming shortened V by 0 bases and J by 2 bases, and 10 bases separated the two germline ends. This chain's CDR3 is CSVEDQAGNYGYTF. The CDR3 region has the DNA TGCAGCGTTGAAGATCAGGCCGGAAACTATGGCTACACCTTC. The full variable domain, rest sourced from reference TRBV29-1 and TRBJ1-2, is SAVISQKPSRDICQRGTSLTIQCQVDSQVTMMFWYRQQPGQSLTLIATANQGSEATYESGFVIDKFPISRPNLTFSTLTVSNMSPEDSSIYLCSVEDQAGNYGYTFGSGTRLTVV.

V is TRBV19 and J is TRBJ2-7, with 12 nucleotides matching TRBD2. V shed 6 bases and J 0 bases; nucleotides not matched to a gene: 3. Per the germline V gene, CDR1 is LNHDA and CDR2 is SQIVND (reference sequence). The CDR3 has 15 amino acids. The CDR3 DNA reads as TGTGCCAGTAGCCTGACTAGCGGGGGCTCCTACGAGCAGTACTTC. It specifies CASSLTSGGSYEQYF.

The chain recombines TRBV7-6 with TRBJ1-4; 9 nucleotides align to TRBD1. There are 14 residues in the CDR3. The V gene end was trimmed by 5 bases and the J gene end by 6 bases; junction bases not matched to a gene: 4. Germline V CDR1 and CDR2: SGHVS, FNYEAQ. The CDR3 DNA reads as TGTGCCAGCAGCCATCGACAGGGGGATGAAAAACTGTTTTTT. It codes for CASSHRQGDEKLFF.

A few counts support this clone. For the CDR3, the DNA is TGTGCCACCAGTGATCGGAGGGGGCAGTCCTACGAGCAGTACTTC. It codes for CATSDRRGQSYEQYF. V is TRBV24-1 and J is TRBJ2-7, with D possibly TRBD1 on 7 matching bases. V lost 3 bases to trimming and J lost 1 base, with 12 bases between them. This CDR3 contains 15 residues. Germline V lookup: CDR1 KGHDR, CDR2 SFDVKD.

This clone was picked up one time. J is TRBJ2-1 and V is TRBV9, with no clear D. The CDR3 sequence is 12 residues long. Germline V gene sequence: CDR1 SGDLS, CDR2 YYNGEE. Trimming shortened V by 4 bases and J by 6 bases, and 8 bases separated the two germline ends. The CDR3: CASSTRINEQFF. Written as DNA, the CDR3 is TGTGCCAGCAGCACCAGAATCAATGAGCAGTTCTTC.

V gene TRBV7-8 combines with J gene TRBJ2-1; 10 bases agree with TRBD2. Trimming removed 3 bases from V and 5 bases from J; junction bases left unmatched: 1. CDR3 size: 14 residues. Germline assignment: CDR1 SGHVS and CDR2 FQNEAQ. CDR3 in DNA: TGTGCCAGCAGCTTTCTAGCGGGGGACAATGAGCAGTTCTTC. This sequence encodes CASSFLAGDNEQFF. Combining the CDR3 with reference TRBV7-8 and TRBJ2-1 gives the whole variable domain GAGVSQSPRYKVAKRGQDVALRCDPISGHVSLFWYQQALGQGPEFLTYFQNEAQLDKSGLPSDRFFAERPEGSVSTLKIQRTQQEDSAVYLCASSFLAGDNEQFFGPGTRLTVL.